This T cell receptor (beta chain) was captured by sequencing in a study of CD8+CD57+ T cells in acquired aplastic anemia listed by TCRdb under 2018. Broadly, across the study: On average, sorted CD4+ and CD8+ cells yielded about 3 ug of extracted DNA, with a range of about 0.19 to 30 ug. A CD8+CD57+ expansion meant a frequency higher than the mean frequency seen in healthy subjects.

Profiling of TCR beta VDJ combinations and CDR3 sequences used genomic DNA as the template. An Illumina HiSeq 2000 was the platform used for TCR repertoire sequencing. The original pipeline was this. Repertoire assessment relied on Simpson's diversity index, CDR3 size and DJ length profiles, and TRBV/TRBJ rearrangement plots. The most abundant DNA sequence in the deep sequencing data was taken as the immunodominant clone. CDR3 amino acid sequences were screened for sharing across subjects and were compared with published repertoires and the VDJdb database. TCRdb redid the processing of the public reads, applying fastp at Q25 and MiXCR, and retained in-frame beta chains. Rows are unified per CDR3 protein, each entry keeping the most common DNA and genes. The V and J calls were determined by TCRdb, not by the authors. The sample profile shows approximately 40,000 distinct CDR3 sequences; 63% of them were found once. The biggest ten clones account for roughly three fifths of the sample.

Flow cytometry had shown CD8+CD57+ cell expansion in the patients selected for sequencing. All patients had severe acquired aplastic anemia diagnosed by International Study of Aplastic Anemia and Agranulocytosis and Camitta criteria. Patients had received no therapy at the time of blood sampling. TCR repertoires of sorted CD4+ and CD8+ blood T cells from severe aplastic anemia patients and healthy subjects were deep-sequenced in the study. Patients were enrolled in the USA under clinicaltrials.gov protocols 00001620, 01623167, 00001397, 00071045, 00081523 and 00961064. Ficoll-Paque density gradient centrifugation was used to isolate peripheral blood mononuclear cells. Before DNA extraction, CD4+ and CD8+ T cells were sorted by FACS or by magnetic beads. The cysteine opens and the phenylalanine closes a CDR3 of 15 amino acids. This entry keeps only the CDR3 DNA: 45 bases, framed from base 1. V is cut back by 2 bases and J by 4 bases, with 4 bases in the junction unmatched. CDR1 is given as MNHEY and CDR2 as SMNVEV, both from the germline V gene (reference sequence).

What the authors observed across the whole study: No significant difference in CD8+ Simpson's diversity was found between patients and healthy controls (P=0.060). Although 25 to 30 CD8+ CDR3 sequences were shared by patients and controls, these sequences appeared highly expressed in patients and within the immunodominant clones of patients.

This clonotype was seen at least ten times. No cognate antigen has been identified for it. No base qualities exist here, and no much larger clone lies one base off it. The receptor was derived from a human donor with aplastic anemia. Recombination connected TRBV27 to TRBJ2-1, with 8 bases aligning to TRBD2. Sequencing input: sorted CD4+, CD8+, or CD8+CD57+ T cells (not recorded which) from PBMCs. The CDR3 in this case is CASSLGGGRYNEQFF. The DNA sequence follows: TGTGCCAGCAGTTTAGGGGGCGGGAGGTACAATGAGCAGTTCTTC.